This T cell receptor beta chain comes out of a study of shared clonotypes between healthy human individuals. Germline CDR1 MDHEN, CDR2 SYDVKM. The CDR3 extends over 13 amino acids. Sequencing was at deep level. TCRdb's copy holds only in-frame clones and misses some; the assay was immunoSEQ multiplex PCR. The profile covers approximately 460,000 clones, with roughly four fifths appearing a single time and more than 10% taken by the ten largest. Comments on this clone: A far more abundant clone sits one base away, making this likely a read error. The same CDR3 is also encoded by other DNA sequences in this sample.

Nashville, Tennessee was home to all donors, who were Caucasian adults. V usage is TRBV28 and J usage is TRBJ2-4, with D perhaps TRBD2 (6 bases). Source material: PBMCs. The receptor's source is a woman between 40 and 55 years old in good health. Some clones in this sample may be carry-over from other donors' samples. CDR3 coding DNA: TGCGCCAGCAGACTAGGGATCCTAAACATTCAGTACTTC. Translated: CASRLGILNIQYF.